This is a list of T cell receptor beta chains from one sample in a study of graft-versus-host responses after intestinal transplantation. Antigens for these TCRs are unknown. TCRdb's copy holds only in-frame clones and misses some; the assay was immunoSEQ multiplex PCR. The data show around 110,000 clones, about nine tenths seen once. Sample: unstimulated CD4+ T cells sorted from spleen or lymph node cells, taken before intestinal transplant. These receptors were obtained from a human donor who received an intestinal transplant. The CDR3 runs from the conserved cysteine through the conserved F or W. D genes are given only for firm matches. Where a row states a size, it is once, few, many or the class of an expanded clone; other rows omit it.

>TRBJ2-2|NA|TRBV28|NA
CASRQVPGELFF
TGTGCCAGCAGACAGGTTCCCGGGGAGCTGTTTTTT
>TRBJ2-7|NA|TRBV6-5|few
CASSLSRTGTYEQYF
TGTGCCAGCAGTTTATCCCGGACTGGGACCTACGAGCAGTACTTC
>TRBJ2-1|NA|TRBV5-1|NA
CASSSTTFSYNEQFF
TGCGCCAGCAGCTCGACTACCTTCTCCTACAATGAGCAGTTCTTC
>TRBJ2-2|NA|TRBV30|NA
CAWKPQKTGELFF
TGTGCCTGGAAACCTCAGAAAACCGGGGAGCTGTTTTTT
>TRBJ1-2|NA|TRBV6-5|NA
CASRLLPGGYTF
TGTGCCAGCCGCCTCCTCCCCGGGGGCTACACCTTC
>TRBJ2-7|TRBD1|TRBV30|NA
CAWETGGGIYEQYF
TGTGCCTGGGAAACAGGGGGCGGAATATACGAGCAGTACTTC
>TRBJ1-5|NA|TRBV7-2|NA
CASTPQVGQPQHF
TGTGCCAGCACCCCCCAGGTTGGACAGCCCCAGCATTTT
>TRBJ1-2|NA|TRBV30|NA
CAWTEGIRRGYGYTF
TGTGCCTGGACGGAGGGGATCAGGCGAGGCTATGGCTACACCTTC
>TRBJ2-7|TRBD2|TRBV23-1|NA
CASSRPGQGALAGDEQYF
TGCGCCAGCAGTCGGCCAGGACAGGGCGCACTAGCGGGAGACGAGCAGTACTTC
>TRBJ2-5|NA|TRBV7-7|NA
CASSLVPGVETQYF
TGTGCCAGCAGCTTAGTCCCGGGGGTAGAGACCCAGTACTTC
>TRBJ2-7|TRBD1|TRBV30|NA
CAWNRQGAHYEQYF
TGTGCCTGGAATAGACAGGGGGCCCACTACGAGCAGTACTTC
>TRBJ2-7|NA|TRBV5-1|NA
CASSTPADEQYF
TGCGCCAGCAGCACCCCCGCGGACGAGCAGTACTTC
>TRBJ2-5|TRBD2|TRBV7-9|NA
CASSPIRAGGAETQYF
TGTGCCAGCAGCCCCATACGAGCGGGAGGGGCAGAGACCCAGTACTTC
>TRBJ2-1|NA|TRBV10-3|NA
CAITPSTDYNEQFF
TGTGCCATCACCCCATCGACTGATTACAATGAGCAGTTCTTC
>TRBJ2-7|NA|TRBV5-1|NA
CASSSVTGVAYEQYF
TGCGCCAGCAGCTCGGTGACAGGCGTTGCCTACGAGCAGTACTTC
>TRBJ2-2|TRBD1|TRBV5-1|NA
CASSLYYRGQGASNTGELFF
TGCGCCAGCAGCTTGTATTACCGGGGACAGGGGGCGTCGAACACCGGGGAGCTGTTTTTT
>TRBJ1-2|TRBD1|TRBV5-4|NA
CASRTLGGRAGYTF
TGTGCCAGCCGAACCCTAGGGGGCAGGGCCGGCTACACCTTC
>TRBJ2-6|NA|TRBV6-5|NA
CASSSRVRSGANVLTF
TGTGCCAGCAGTTCCAGGGTTCGGTCTGGGGCCAACGTCCTGACTTTC
>TRBJ1-2|NA|TRBV2|NA
CASSGQVFYGYTF
TGTGCCAGCAGTGGACAGGTGTTCTATGGCTACACCTTC
>TRBJ1-1|NA|TRBV28|NA
CASSPPWAGHSNTEAFF
TGTGCCAGCAGTCCCCCTTGGGCAGGGCATTCGAACACTGAAGCTTTCTTT
>TRBJ2-5|NA|TRBV11-3|NA
CASSLGVQETQYF
TGTGCCAGCAGCTTAGGAGTACAAGAGACCCAGTACTTC
>TRBJ2-3|NA|TRBV7-8|once
CASSLPQITQYF
TGTGCCAGCAGCTTACCCCAGATAACGCAGTATTTT
>TRBJ1-3|NA|TRBV5-1|NA
CASSFFVSGVSGNTIYF
TGCGCCAGCAGCTTCTTCGTCTCAGGGGTCTCTGGAAACACCATATATTTT
>TRBJ1-1|NA|TRBV30|NA
CAWGQGQPNTEAFF
TGTGCCTGGGGCCAAGGACAACCGAACACTGAAGCTTTCTTT
>TRBJ2-7|NA|TRBV2|NA
CASSKHSSYEQYF
TGTGCCAGCAGCAAACACAGCTCCTACGAGCAGTACTTC
>TRBJ2-2|TRBD2|TRBV6-5|NA
CASSRLAGNTGELFF
TGTGCCAGCAGCCGACTAGCGGGAAACACCGGAGAGCTGTTTTTT
>TRBJ2-7|TRBD1|TRBV7-2|NA
CASSPRQGPGEQYF
TGTGCCAGCAGCCCCCGACAGGGACCAGGCGAGCAGTACTTC
>TRBJ1-1|NA|TRBV14|once
CASSQDYAAGADTEAFF
TGTGCCAGCAGCCAAGATTACGCGGCAGGGGCGGACACTGAAGCTTTCTTT
>TRBJ1-3|NA|TRBV5-5|NA
CASSLSPGSGNTIYF
TGTGCCAGCAGCTTGTCTCCGGGCTCTGGAAACACCATATATTTT
>TRBJ2-7|TRBD1|TRBV5-1|once
CASSPTGGDFYEQYF
TGCGCCAGCAGCCCCACAGGGGGCGACTTCTACGAGCAGTACTTC
>TRBJ2-7|NA|TRBV10-3|NA
CAIRDIALQHEQYF
TGTGCCATCAGAGACATCGCCCTCCAACACGAGCAGTACTTC
>TRBJ2-7|TRBD2|TRBV28|once
CASSFPEGLASGSRYEQYF
TGTGCCAGCAGTTTCCCCGAGGGGTTGGCTAGCGGGTCTCGCTATGAGCAGTACTTC
>TRBJ1-1|NA|TRBV19|NA
CASRSPGLDEAFF
TGTGCCAGTAGGTCCCCAGGATTGGATGAAGCTTTCTTT
>TRBJ2-3|TRBD2|TRBV9|NA
CASSVGGGEDTDTQYF
TGTGCCAGCAGCGTAGGCGGGGGGGAGGACACAGATACGCAGTATTTT
>TRBJ1-6|TRBD1|TRBV4-3|few
CASSQLDRGNSPLHF
TGCGCCAGCAGCCAATTAGACAGGGGGAATTCACCCCTCCACTTT
>TRBJ1-3|NA|TRBV5-6|NA
CASSLRPWADKGNTIYF
TGTGCCAGCAGCTTGCGCCCTTGGGCAGATAAGGGAAACACCATATATTTT
>TRBJ2-7|TRBD2|TRBV28|NA
CASSLSGRPYEQYF
TGTGCCAGCAGTTTAAGCGGGAGGCCCTACGAGCAGTACTTC
>TRBJ1-1|NA|TRBV19|few
CASSLDRNTEAFF
TGTGCCAGTAGTCTCGACAGGAACACTGAAGCTTTCTTT
>TRBJ2-7|TRBD2|TRBV2|NA
CASAGGSSYEQYF
TGTGCCAGCGCGGGAGGTTCCTCCTACGAGCAGTACTTC
>TRBJ2-3|TRBD2|TRBV9|NA
CASSVGGRGTDTQYF
TGTGCCAGCAGCGTCGGGGGGAGAGGTACAGATACGCAGTATTTT
>TRBJ1-6|TRBD1|TRBV6-5|few
CASRGGDSHNSPLHF
TGTGCCAGCAGGGGTGGGGACAGCCATAATTCACCCCTCCACTTT